The rows below give T cell receptor beta chains drawn from one sample of a study of blood T cells in healthy people across ages. TCRdb used MiXCR to reprocess the 5' RACE reads, holding one entry per CDR3 protein. The sample lists more than 700,000 distinct CDR3 sequences; around 45% were seen once. Sequenced: blood. The receptors originated from a man older than 75 in good health. Both conserved end residues are part of each CDR3. D genes are given only for firm matches. Clone size, where shown, is once, few, many, or a class for clones that have expanded.

CDR3 length	V gene	D gene	clone size	J gene	CDR3 protein	CDR3 DNA
15	TRBV2	TRBD2	.	TRBJ2-7	CASSDPGGSSYEQYF	TGTGCCAGCAGTGACCCGGGGGGTAGCTCCTACGAGCAGTACTTC
13	TRBV3-1	.	many	TRBJ2-7	CASSQAATYEQYF	TGTGCCAGCAGCCAAGCTGCCACCTACGAGCAGTACTTC
15	TRBV4-2	.	.	TRBJ2-7	CASSQNLGLVYEQYF	TGTGCCAGCAGCCAAAACTTAGGCCTTGTCTACGAGCAGTACTTC
16	TRBV23-1	.	.	TRBJ2-7	CASSQSSMGNTYEQYF	TGCGCCAGCAGTCAATCCTCGATGGGAAACACCTACGAGCAGTACTTC
17	TRBV7-2	TRBD2	.	TRBJ2-3	CASSLGGTSFSTDTQYF	TGTGCCAGCAGCTTAGGAGGGACTAGCTTTAGCACAGATACGCAGTATTTT
14	TRBV7-8	.	.	TRBJ1-5	CASSLGSEGQPQHF	TGTGCCAGCAGCTTAGGGAGCGAAGGGCAGCCCCAGCATTTT
11	TRBV20-1	.	.	TRBJ2-1	CSAPQKREQFF	TGCAGTGCCCCACAGAAGCGCGAGCAGTTCTTC
15	TRBV10-3	TRBD2	.	TRBJ2-5	CAISPAGGLAETQYF	TGTGCCATCAGTCCAGCGGGAGGGCTCGCAGAGACCCAGTACTTC
15	TRBV2	.	few	TRBJ2-1	CASTRILDPYNEQFF	TGTGCCAGCACCCGTATCTTGGATCCCTACAATGAGCAGTTCTTC
14	TRBV30	.	.	TRBJ1-6	CAWSAPVGSSPLHF	TGTGCCTGGAGTGCTCCGGTCGGGTCCTCACCCCTCCACTTT
15	TRBV28	TRBD1	.	TRBJ1-5	CASSPGQGSDQPQHF	TGTGCCAGCAGCCCCGGACAGGGTAGTGATCAGCCCCAGCATTTT
15	TRBV4-2	.	once	TRBJ2-7	CASSGQGSSSYEQYF	TGTGCCAGCAGCGGTCAGGGGTCGAGCTCCTACGAGCAGTACTTC
13	TRBV10-3	.	once	TRBJ2-1	CAIRESRNNEQFF	TGTGCCATCAGGGAGTCAAGAAACAATGAGCAGTTCTTC
13	TRBV20-1	.	many	TRBJ2-5	CSARDPRGETQYF	TGCAGCGCCCGTGACCCTCGGGGGGAGACCCAGTACTTC
14	TRBV29-1	.	few	TRBJ2-1	CSVGGGVINNEQFF	TGCAGCGTTGGTGGGGGCGTGATAAACAATGAGCAGTTCTTC
15	TRBV15	.	.	TRBJ2-5	CATSREREFQETQYF	TGTGCCACCAGCAGAGAAAGGGAATTCCAAGAGACCCAGTACTTC